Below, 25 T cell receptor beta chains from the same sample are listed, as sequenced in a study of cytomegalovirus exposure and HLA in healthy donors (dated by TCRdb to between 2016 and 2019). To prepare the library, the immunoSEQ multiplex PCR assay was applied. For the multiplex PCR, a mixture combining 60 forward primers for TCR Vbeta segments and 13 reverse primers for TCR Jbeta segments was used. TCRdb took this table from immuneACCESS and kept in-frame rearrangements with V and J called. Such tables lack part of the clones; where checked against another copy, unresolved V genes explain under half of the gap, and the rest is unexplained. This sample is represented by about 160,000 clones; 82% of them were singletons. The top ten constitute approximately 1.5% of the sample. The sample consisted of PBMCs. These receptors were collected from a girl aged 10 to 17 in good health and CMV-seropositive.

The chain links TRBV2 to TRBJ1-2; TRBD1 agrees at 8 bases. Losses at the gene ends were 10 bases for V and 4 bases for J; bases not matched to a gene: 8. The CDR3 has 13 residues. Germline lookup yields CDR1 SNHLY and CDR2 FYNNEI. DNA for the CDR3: TGTGCCACAGGCTTAACAGGGGGCTATGGCTACACCTTC. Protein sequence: CATGLTGGYGYTF.

The CDR3 spells CASSPRQTSYNEQFF. In nucleotides, the CDR3 is TGTGCCAGCAGCCCCCGACAGACCTCCTACAATGAGCAGTTCTTC. This chain links TRBV5-4 with TRBJ2-1; maybe TRBD1 (5 bases). V lost 4 bases and J lost 0, with 11 bases in between. The CDR3 runs 15 residues. Looked up from germline, CDR1 is SGHNT and CDR2 is YYREEE (reference sequence).

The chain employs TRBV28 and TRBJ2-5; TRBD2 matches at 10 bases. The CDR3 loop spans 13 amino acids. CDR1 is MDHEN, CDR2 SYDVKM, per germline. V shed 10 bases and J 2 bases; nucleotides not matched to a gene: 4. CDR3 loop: CANSGGAQETQYF. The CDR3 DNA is TGTGCCAACAGCGGGGGGGCTCAAGAGACCCAGTACTTC.

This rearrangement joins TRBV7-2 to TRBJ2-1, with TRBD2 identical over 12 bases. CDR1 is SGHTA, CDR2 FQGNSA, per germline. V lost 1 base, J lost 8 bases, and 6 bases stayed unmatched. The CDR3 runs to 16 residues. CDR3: CASSLVVTSGSYEQFF. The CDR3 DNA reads TGTGCCAGCAGCTTAGTCGTGACTAGCGGGAGCTATGAGCAGTTCTTC.

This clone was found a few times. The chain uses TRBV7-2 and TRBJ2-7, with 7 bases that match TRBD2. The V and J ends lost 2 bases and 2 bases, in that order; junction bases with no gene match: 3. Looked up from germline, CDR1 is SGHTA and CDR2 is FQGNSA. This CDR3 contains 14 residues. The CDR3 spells CASSLTAGAYEQYF. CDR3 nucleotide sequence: TGTGCCAGCAGCTTAACTGCGGGGGCCTACGAGCAGTACTTC.

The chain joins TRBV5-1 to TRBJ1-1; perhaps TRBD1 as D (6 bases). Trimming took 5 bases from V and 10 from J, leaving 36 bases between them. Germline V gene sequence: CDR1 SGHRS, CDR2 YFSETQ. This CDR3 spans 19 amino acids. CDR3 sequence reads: CASRLPLTGIMNKMVRAFF. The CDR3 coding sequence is TGCGCCAGCAGGCTGCCCCTCACAGGGATCATGAACAAGATGGTCCGAGCTTTCTTT.

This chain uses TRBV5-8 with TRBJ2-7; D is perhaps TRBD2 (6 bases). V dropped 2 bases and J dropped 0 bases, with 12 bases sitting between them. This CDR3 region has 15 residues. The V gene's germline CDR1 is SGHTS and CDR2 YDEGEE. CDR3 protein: CASSLGGDLSYEQYF. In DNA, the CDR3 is TGTGCCAGCAGCTTAGGAGGGGACCTCTCCTACGAGCAGTACTTC.

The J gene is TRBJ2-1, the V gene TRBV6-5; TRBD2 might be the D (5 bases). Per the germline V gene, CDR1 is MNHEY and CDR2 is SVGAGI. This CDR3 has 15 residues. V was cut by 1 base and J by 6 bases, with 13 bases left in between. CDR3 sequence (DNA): TGTGCCAGCAGTTACTTGCGGGCCCAACGCAATGAGCAGTTCTTC. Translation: CASSYLRAQRNEQFF.

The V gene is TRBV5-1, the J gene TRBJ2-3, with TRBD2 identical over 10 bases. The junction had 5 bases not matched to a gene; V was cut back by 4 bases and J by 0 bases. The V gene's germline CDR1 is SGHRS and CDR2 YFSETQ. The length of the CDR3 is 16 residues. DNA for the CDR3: TGCGCCAGCAGCCTGGGACTAGCGACCAGCACAGATACGCAGTATTTT. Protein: CASSLGLATSTDTQYF.

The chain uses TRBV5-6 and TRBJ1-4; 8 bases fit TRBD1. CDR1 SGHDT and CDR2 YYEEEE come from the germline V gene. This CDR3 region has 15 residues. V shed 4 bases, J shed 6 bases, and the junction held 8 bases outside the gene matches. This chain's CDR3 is CASSVVGTGHEKLFF. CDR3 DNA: TGTGCCAGCAGCGTGGTCGGGACAGGTCATGAAAAACTGTTTTTT.

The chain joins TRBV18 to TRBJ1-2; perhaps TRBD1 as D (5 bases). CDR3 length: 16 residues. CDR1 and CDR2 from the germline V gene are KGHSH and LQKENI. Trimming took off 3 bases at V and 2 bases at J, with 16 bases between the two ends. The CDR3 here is CASSPDSGRTNYGYTF. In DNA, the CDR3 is TGTGCCAGCTCACCGGATTCCGGACGGACAAACTATGGCTACACCTTC.

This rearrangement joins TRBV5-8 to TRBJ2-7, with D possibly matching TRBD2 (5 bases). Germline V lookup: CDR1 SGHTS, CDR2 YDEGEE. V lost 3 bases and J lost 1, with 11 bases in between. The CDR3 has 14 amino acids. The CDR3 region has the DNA TGTGCCAGCAGCTCGGTACTAGGGTCCTACGAGCAGTACTTC. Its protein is CASSSVLGSYEQYF.

CDR3 nucleotides: TGTGCCATCAGCCCGACAGTTGGAGAGACCCAGTACTTC. Its translation is CAISPTVGETQYF. The V and J genes are TRBV10-3 and TRBJ2-5, with a weak D call TRBD1 (5 bases). The germline gives CDR1 ENHRY, CDR2 SYGVKD. Between the trimmed V and J ends, which lost 6 bases and 4 bases, there was a span of 12 bases. The CDR3 spans 13 residues.

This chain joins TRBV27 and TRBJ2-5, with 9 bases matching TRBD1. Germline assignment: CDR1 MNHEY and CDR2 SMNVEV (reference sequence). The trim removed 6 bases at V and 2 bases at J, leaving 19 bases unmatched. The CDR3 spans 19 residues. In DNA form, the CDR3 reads TGTGCCAGCAGCTCAGACAGGGGCGGACAGGGGAGGGGGCAAGAGACCCAGTACTTC. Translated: CASSSDRGGQGRGQETQYF.

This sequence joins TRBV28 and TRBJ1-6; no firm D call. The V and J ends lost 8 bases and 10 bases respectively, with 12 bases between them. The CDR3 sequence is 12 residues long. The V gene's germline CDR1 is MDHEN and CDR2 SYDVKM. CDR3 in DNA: TGTGCCAGCGGCATGATTGTGTCACCCCTCCACTTT. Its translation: CASGMIVSPLHF.

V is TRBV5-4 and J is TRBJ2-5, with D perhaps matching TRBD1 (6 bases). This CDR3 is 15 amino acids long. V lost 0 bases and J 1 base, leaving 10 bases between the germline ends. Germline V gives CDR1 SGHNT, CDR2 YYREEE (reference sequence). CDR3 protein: CASSLVQGAQETQYF. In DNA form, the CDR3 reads TGTGCCAGCAGCTTGGTACAGGGCGCCCAAGAGACCCAGTACTTC.

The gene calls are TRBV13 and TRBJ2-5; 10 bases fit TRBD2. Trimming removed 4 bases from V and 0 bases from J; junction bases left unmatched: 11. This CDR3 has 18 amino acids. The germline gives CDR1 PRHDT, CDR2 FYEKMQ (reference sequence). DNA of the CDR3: TGTGCCAGCAGCTCCCAAAGCGGGGGGGTACAGGACCAAGAGACCCAGTACTTC. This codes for CASSSQSGGVQDQETQYF.

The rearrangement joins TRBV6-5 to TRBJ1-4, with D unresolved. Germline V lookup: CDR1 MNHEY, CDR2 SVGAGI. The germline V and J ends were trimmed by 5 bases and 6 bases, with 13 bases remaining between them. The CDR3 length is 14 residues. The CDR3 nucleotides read TGTGCCAGCAGTCCCCCCCGGAGGCATGAAAAACTGTTTTTT. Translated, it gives CASSPPRRHEKLFF.

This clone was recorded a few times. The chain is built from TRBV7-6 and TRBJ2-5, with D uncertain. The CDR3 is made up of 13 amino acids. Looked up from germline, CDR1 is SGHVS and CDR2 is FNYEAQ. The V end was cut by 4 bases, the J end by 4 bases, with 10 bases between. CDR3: CASSSTPVETQYF. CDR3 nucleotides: TGTGCCAGCAGCTCTACGCCGGTAGAGACCCAGTACTTC.

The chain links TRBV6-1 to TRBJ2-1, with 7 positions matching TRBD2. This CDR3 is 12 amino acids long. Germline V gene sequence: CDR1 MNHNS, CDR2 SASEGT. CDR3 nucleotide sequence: TGTGGATCCGGGACTATATACAATGAGCAGTTCTTC. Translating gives CGSGTIYNEQFF.

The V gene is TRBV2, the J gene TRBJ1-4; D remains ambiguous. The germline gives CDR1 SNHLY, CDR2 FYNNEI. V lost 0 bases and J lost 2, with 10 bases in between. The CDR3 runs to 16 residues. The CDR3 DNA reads TGTGCCAGCAGTGAAGCGCCCACAATGACTAATGAAAAACTGTTTTTT. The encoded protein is CASSEAPTMTNEKLFF. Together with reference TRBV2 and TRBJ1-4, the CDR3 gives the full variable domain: EPEVTQTPSHQVTQMGQEVILRCVPISNHLYFYWYRQILGQKVEFLVSFYNNEISEKSEIFDDQFSVERPDGSNFTLKIRSTKLEDSAMYFCASSEAPTMTNEKLFFGSGTQLSVL.

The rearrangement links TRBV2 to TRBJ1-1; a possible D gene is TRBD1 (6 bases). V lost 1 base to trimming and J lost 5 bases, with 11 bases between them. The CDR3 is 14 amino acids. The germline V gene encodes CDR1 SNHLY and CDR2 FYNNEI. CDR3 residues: CASSEVTGLTEAFF. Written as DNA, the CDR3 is TGTGCCAGCAGTGAAGTTACAGGGCTAACTGAAGCTTTCTTT.

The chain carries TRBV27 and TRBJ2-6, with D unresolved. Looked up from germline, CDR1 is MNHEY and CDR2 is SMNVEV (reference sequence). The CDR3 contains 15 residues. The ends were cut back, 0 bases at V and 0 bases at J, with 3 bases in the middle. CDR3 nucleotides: TGTGCCAGCAGTTTATCTTACTCTGGGGCCAACGTCCTGACTTTC. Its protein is CASSLSYSGANVLTF.

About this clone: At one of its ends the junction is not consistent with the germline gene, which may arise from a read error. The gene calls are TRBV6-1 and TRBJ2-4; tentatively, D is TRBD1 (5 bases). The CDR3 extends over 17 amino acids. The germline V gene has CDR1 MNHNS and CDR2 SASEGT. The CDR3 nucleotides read TGTGCCAGCAGTAAAGCTTACAGGTTTGGGATTTTGAACATTCAGTACTTC. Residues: CASSKAYRFGILNIQYF.

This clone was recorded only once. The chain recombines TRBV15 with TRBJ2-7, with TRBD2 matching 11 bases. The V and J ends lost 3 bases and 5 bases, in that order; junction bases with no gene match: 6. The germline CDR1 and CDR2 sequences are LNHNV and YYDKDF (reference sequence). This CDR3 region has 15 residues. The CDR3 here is CATSSSGGAVNEQYF. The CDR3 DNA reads TGTGCCACCAGCAGTAGCGGGGGGGCGGTCAACGAGCAGTACTTC.